This T cell receptor beta chain derives from a study of radiotherapy plus CTLA-4 blockade in lung cancer. V shed 4 bases and J shed 1 base, with 11 bases lying between them. The CDR3 has 15 residues. Per germline, CDR1 SGHRS and CDR2 YFSETQ. Using immunoSEQ multiplex PCR, the repertoire was profiled, and TCRdb retains in-frame clones only, with some absent. The sample shows under 110,000 clones, about 85% of them seen only once. The specimen comprised peripheral blood, sampled from a patient treated with radiotherapy plus ipilimumab. This TCR derives from a human donor with non-small cell lung cancer that progressed on radiotherapy plus ipilimumab. Some clones in this sample may be carry-over from other donors' samples. J is TRBJ2-2 and V is TRBV5-1; D not certain. CDR3 in amino acids: CASSLAQMNTGELFF. As DNA, the CDR3 is TGCGCCAGCAGCCTGGCGCAGATGAACACCGGGGAGCTGTTTTTT. Filled out from reference TRBV5-1 and TRBJ2-2, the complete variable domain reads KAGVTQTPRYLIKTRGQQVTLSCSPISGHRSVSWYQQTPGQGLQFLFEYFSETQRNKGNFPGRFSGRQFSNSRSEMNVSTLELGDSALYLCASSLAQMNTGELFFGEGSRLTVL.